The 13 T cell receptor beta chains below were found in one sample sequenced in a study of CD8 T cells in ankylosing spondylitis. General study findings and limits: In ankylosing spondylitis blood, a motif of eight highly homologous TCR beta variants appeared characteristic.

In TCRdb, the 5' RACE reads were re-called with MiXCR into one record per CDR3 protein. The sample consists of around 770,000 distinct CDR3 sequences, 19% of them appearing once. The antigens these receptors bind are not known. The sample was blood, either unsorted or a sorted T cell fraction (not recorded which). These receptors were obtained from a male donor with ankylosing spondylitis.

This clonotype was counted between two and nine times. V gene TRBV5-1 combines with J gene TRBJ2-7; D is perhaps TRBD2 (6 bases). The CDR3 is made up of 14 amino acids. The ends were cut back, 4 bases at V and 5 bases at J, with 16 bases in the middle. Germline V lookup: CDR1 SGHRS, CDR2 YFSETQ. For the CDR3, the DNA is TGCGCCAGCAGCCAATACGGGGGTACAAACGAGCAGTACTTC. Its translation is CASSQYGGTNEQYF.

This clonotype came up a few times. This sequence joins TRBV6-1 and TRBJ2-2; D assignment may be TRBD1 or TRBD2 (6 bases each). The V gene's germline CDR1 is MNHNS and CDR2 SASEGT. The V gene lost 3 bases and the J gene lost 5 bases, with 13 bases spanning the gap. The CDR3 length is 15 residues. The DNA of the CDR3 is TGTGCCAGCAGTGATACCGGGGGCGGGACCGGGGAGCTGTTTTTT. As protein: CASSDTGGGTGELFF.

The V gene is TRBV7-2, the J gene TRBJ2-3, with 7 nucleotides matching TRBD2. With 1 base clipped from V and 2 bases from J, the junction kept 9 bases outside the gene matches. Germline lookup yields CDR1 SGHTA and CDR2 FQGNSA. The CDR3 runs to 17 residues. The CDR3 here is CASSLGGWLAATDTQYF. The CDR3 region has the DNA TGTGCCAGCAGCTTAGGCGGGTGGCTAGCGGCCACAGATACGCAGTATTTT.

This clonotype was detected ten times or more. The chain uses TRBV6-5 and TRBJ1-6; the match to TRBD1 covers 7 bases. The CDR3 extends over 16 amino acids. Germline trimming cut 2 bases from V and 7 bases from J; bases unmatched to any gene: 8. Germline CDR1 reads MNHEY; CDR2 reads SVGAGI. The CDR3 sequence: CASSYGSAGQNSPLHF. The DNA for the CDR3 is TGTGCCAGCAGTTACGGTTCAGCGGGACAGAATTCACCCCTCCACTTT.

The V call is TRBV6-1, the J call TRBJ2-1; 9 bases agree with TRBD2. The CDR3 spans 16 residues. V lost 7 bases and J lost 5; bases outside the gene matches: 12. In germline, CDR1 is MNHNS, CDR2 SASEGT. CDR3 loop: CASMRPASGKNNEQFF. The CDR3 region has the DNA TGTGCCAGCATGAGGCCGGCTAGCGGGAAGAACAATGAGCAGTTCTTC.

The gene calls are TRBV3-1 and TRBJ1-1; a weak D match, TRBD1 (6 bases). This CDR3 comprises 17 residues. Germline CDR1 and CDR2: LGHDT and YNNKEL (reference sequence). With 1 base removed from V and 1 base from J, the gap between germline ends came to 16 bases. The DNA of the CDR3 is TGTGCCAGCAGCCAAGCTCGGGGGGGCACAAGGAACACTGAAGCTTTCTTT. Translation: CASSQARGGTRNTEAFF.

The chain recombines TRBV6-1 with TRBJ2-7, with D possibly matching TRBD2 (5 bases). Germline V CDR1 and CDR2: MNHNS, SASEGT. This CDR3 contains 14 residues. V shed 0 bases and J shed 3 bases, with 9 bases lying between them. CDR3 sequence (DNA): TGTGCCAGCAGTGAAGCGTCGGCGGGCTACGAGCAGTACTTC. This sequence encodes CASSEASAGYEQYF.

This clonotype has only a few counts. The chain combines TRBV20-1 with TRBJ2-5, with TRBD1 matching over 10 bases. CDR1 DFQATT and CDR2 SNEGSKA come from the germline V gene (reference sequence). With 6 bases clipped from V and 1 base from J, the junction kept 2 bases outside the gene matches. This CDR3 region has 13 residues. The CDR3 bases are TGCAGTGCCCGGACAGGGGGCCAAGAGACCCAGTACTTC. It yields the protein CSARTGGQETQYF.

The chain recombines TRBV12-3 or TRBV12-4 with TRBJ2-5; the D is unclear. CDR3 length: 12 residues. The V end was cut by 10 bases, the J end by 5 bases, with 14 bases between. CDR3 sequence: CATSRVGETQYF. Written as DNA, the CDR3 is TGTGCCACCTCTAGGGTTGGGGAGACCCAGTACTTC.

This clonotype was counted a few times. This sequence joins TRBV24-1 and TRBJ1-4; 9 nucleotides match TRBD1. The CDR3 spans 15 residues. Trimming cost V 3 bases and J 7 bases; bases outside gene matches: 5. Germline V gene sequence: CDR1 KGHDR, CDR2 SFDVKD. CDR3 loop: CATSDPGQGPEKLFF. The CDR3 DNA reads as TGTGCCACCAGTGATCCGGGACAGGGACCTGAAAAACTGTTTTTT.

The chain's CDR3 is CSVLTDSGANVLTF. DNA of the CDR3: TGCAGCGTATTGACAGACTCTGGGGCCAACGTCCTGACTTTC. This chain uses TRBV29-1 with TRBJ2-6; a weak D match, TRBD1 (5 bases). Germline CDR1 reads SQVTM; CDR2 reads ANQGSEA. V was clipped by 6 bases and J by 0 bases, with 9 bases between them. The CDR3 totals 14 residues.

The V call is TRBV10-3, the J call TRBJ2-5; 7 bases are shared with TRBD1. CDR1 ENHRY and CDR2 SYGVKD come from the germline V gene. V gave up 4 bases and J gave up 2 bases; unmatched junction bases: 4. CDR3 size: 14 residues. CDR3 DNA: TGTGCCATCAGTGTTGGGACAGATCAAGAGACCCAGTACTTC. Translating it yields CAISVGTDQETQYF.

This chain uses TRBV28 with TRBJ2-7; no clear D gene. Germline V gene lookup returns CDR1 MDHEN and CDR2 SYDVKM. Trimming cost V 1 base and J 3 bases, with 7 bases left between them. The CDR3 sequence is 13 residues long. The CDR3: CASSLFESYEQYF. The CDR3 region has the DNA TGTGCCAGCAGTTTATTTGAGAGCTACGAGCAGTACTTC.